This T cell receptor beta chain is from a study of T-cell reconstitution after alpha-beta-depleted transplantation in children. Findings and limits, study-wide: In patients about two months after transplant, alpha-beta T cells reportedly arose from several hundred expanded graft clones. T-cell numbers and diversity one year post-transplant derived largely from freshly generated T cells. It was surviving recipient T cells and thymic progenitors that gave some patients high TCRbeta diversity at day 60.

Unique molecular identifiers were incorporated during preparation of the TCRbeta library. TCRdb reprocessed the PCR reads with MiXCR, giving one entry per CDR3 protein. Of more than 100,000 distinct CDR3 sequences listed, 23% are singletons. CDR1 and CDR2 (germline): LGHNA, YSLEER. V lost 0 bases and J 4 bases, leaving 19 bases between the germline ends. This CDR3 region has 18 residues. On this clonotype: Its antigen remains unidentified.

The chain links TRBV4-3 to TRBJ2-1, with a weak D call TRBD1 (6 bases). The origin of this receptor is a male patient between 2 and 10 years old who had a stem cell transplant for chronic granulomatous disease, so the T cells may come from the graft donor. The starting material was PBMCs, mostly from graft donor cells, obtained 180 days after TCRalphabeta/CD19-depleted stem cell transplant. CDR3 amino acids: CASSQDRAGEGVYNEQFF. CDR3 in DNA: TGCGCCAGCAGCCAAGATAGGGCAGGGGAAGGGGTATACAATGAGCAGTTCTTC.